What follows describes a single T cell receptor (beta chain). The antigen remains undetermined. This sample was taken from a study of OX40 agonist ivuxolimab in advanced cancers. Autoimmune disease history or systemic immunosuppression led to patient exclusion. Study-level findings and limits: Partial responders dosed at 0.1-3.0 mg/kg displayed clonal expansion ranking among the lowest. The investigators did not determine what antigen specificity the expanded peripheral T cells had.

The length of the CDR3 is 14 residues. The ends were cut back, 4 bases at V and 4 bases at J, with 12 bases in the middle. The germline CDR1 and CDR2 sequences are SGHTS and YDEGEE. The table came from immunoSEQ multiplex PCR; TCRdb's copy has only in-frame clones and leaves some out. In the table there are about 93,000 clones, around 94% of which are singletons. This sequence originates from an adult with an advanced solid tumor such as melanoma, head and neck, liver or kidney cancer. The V gene is TRBV5-8, the J gene TRBJ1-5; weak D call: TRBD1 (5 bases). This specimen was CD4+ or CD8+ T cells sorted from blood, taken in a trial of the OX40 agonist ivuxolimab. Here the CDR3 reads CASSAKGANQPQHF. The CDR3 region has the DNA TGTGCCAGCAGCGCTAAAGGGGCGAATCAGCCCCAGCATTTT.